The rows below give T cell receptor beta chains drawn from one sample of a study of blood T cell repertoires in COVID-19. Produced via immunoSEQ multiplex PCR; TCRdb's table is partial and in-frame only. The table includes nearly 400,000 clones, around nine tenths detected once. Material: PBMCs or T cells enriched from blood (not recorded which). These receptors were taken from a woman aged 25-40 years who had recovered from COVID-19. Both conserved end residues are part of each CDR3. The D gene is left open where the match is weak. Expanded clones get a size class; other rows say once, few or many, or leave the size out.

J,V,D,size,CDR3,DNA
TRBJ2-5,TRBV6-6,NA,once,CASTVSVYQETQYF,TGTGCCAGCACGGTTAGCGTCTACCAAGAGACCCAGTACTTC
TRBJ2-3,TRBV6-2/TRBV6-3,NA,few,CASSYGGASDTQYF,TGTGCCAGCAGTTACGGGGGGGCATCAGATACGCAGTATTTT
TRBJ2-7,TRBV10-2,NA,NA,CASRGDGFEQYF,TGCGCCAGCAGAGGAGACGGATTCGAGCAGTACTTC
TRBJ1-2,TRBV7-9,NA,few,CASSPLAGYGYTF,TGTGCCAGCAGCCCCCTGGCAGGATATGGCTACACCTTC
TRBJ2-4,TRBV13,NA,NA,CASSLEGQGLNIQYF,TGTGCCAGCAGCTTAGAGGGCCAGGGTCTAAACATTCAGTACTTC
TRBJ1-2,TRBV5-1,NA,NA,CASSTGQSLYGYTF,TGCGCCAGCAGCACCGGACAGAGCCTTTATGGCTACACCTTC
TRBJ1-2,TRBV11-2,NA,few,CASSLGRGDYGYTF,TGTGCCAGCAGCTTAGGGCGGGGGGACTATGGCTACACCTTC
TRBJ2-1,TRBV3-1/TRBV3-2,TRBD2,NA,CASSPSNSGTHNEQFF,TGTGCCAGCAGCCCGAGTAATAGCGGGACCCACAATGAGCAGTTCTTC
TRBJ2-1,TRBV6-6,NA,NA,CASSGTLHNEQFF,TGTGCCAGCTCCGGGACACTGCACAATGAGCAGTTCTTC
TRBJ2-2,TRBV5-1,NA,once,CASSTTVLGTGELFF,TGCGCCAGCAGCACGACAGTCTTGGGCACCGGGGAGCTGTTTTTT
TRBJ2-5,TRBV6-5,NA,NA,CASSYSGTAGGGSQYF,TGTGCCAGCAGTTACTCGGGGACAGCCGGCGGAGGGTCCCAGTACTTC
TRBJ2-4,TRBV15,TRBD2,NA,CATSRGTGTSGKNIQYF,TGTGCCACCAGCAGAGGGACCGGGACTAGCGGGAAAAACATTCAGTACTTC
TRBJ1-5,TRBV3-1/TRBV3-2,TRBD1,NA,CASSQGDRGSNQPQHF,TGTGCCAGCAGCCAAGGGGACAGGGGGAGCAATCAGCCCCAGCATTTT
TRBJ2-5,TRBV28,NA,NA,CASSFGGIQETQYF,TGTGCCAGCAGTTTCGGCGGGATCCAAGAGACCCAGTACTTC
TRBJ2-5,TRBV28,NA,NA,CASTTPQGLSETQYF,TGTGCCAGCACGACGCCACAGGGTTTGTCAGAGACCCAGTACTTC
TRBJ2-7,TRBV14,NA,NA,CASSQDVTSYEQYF,TGTGCCAGCAGCCAAGATGTGACAAGTTACGAGCAGTACTTC
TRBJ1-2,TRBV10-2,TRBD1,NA,CASSPIGTANYGYTF,TGCGCCAGCAGTCCAATCGGGACAGCGAACTATGGCTACACCTTC
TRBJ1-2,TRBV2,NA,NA,CASRSGNVNYGYTF,TGTGCCAGCAGGTCGGGAAACGTTAACTATGGCTACACCTTC
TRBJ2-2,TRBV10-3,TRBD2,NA,CASRDSSGGPGELFF,TGTGCCAGCCGTGACTCCAGCGGGGGCCCCGGGGAGCTGTTTTTT
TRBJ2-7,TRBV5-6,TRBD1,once,CASSLTGQGYEQYF,TGTGCCAGCAGCCTCACGGGACAGGGCTACGAGCAGTACTTC
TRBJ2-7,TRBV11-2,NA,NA,CASSLVPGGNEQYF,TGTGCCAGCAGCTTAGTCCCAGGGGGGAACGAGCAGTACTTC
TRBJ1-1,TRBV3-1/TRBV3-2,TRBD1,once,CASNRKGQGGTEAFF,TGTGCCAGCAACCGAAAGGGACAGGGAGGCACTGAAGCTTTCTTT
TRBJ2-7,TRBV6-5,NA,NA,CASSTDYSGYEQYF,TGTGCCAGCAGCACGGACTATTCTGGGTACGAGCAGTACTTC
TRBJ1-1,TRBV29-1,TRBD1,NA,CSVEWGQYRNTEAFF,TGCAGCGTTGAATGGGGACAGTACAGGAACACTGAAGCTTTCTTT
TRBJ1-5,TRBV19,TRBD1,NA,CASSIEGGQGSDQPQHF,TGTGCCAGTAGTATAGAAGGCGGACAGGGGAGCGATCAGCCCCAGCATTTT
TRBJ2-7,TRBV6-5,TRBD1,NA,CASSSAGTGTYEQYF,TGTGCCAGCAGTTCGGCCGGGACAGGAACGTACGAGCAGTACTTC
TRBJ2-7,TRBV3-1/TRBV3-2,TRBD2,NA,CASSQETSGRPEQYF,TGTGCCAGCAGCCAAGAGACTAGCGGGAGGCCCGAGCAGTACTTC
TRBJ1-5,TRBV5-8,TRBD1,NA,CASSPGGTAWGNQPQHF,TGTGCCAGCAGCCCGGGGGGGACAGCGTGGGGCAATCAGCCCCAGCATTTT
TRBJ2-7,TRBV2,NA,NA,CASSGAGRYEQYF,TGTGCCAGCAGTGGGGCGGGCCGCTACGAGCAGTACTTC
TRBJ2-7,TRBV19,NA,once,CASSNTGRSSYEQYF,TGTGCCAGTAGTAACACAGGAAGGAGCTCCTACGAGCAGTACTTC
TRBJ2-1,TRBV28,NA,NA,CASKTEIAAYNEQFF,TGTGCCAGCAAGACGGAGATTGCGGCCTACAATGAGCAGTTCTTC
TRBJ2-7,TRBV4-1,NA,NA,CASSQVFPLGLEYEQYF,TGCGCCAGCAGCCAAGTATTTCCTCTGGGCCTCGAGTACGAGCAGTACTTC
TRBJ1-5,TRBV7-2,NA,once,CASSLDIPGVGQPQHF,TGTGCCAGCAGCTTAGATATCCCAGGGGTGGGTCAGCCCCAGCATTTT
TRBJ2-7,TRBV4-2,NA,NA,CASSQSNAYEQYF,TGTGCCAGCAGCCAGAGCAATGCCTACGAGCAGTACTTC
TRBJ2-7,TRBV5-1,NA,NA,CASRRQDSYEQYF,TGCGCCAGCAGGCGTCAGGACTCCTACGAGCAGTACTTC
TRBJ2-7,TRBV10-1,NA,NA,CASSERGSYEQYF,TGCGCCAGCAGTGAGAGGGGGTCCTACGAGCAGTACTTC
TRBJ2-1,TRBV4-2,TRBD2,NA,CASSRGLAGLSSSYNEQFF,TGTGCCAGCAGCCGGGGACTAGCGGGACTCTCGAGCTCCTACAATGAGCAGTTCTTC
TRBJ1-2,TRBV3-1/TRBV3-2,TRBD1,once,CASRLSLTGGGGYTF,TGTGCCAGCAGGCTATCCCTCACAGGGGGCGGTGGCTACACCTTC
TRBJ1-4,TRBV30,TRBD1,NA,CAWSGTGVDEKLFF,TGTGCCTGGAGTGGGACAGGGGTAGATGAAAAACTGTTTTTT
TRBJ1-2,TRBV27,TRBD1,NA,CASGQGYGYTF,TGTGCCAGCGGACAGGGCTATGGCTACACCTTC
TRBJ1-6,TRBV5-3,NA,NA,CASRNSPLHF,TGTGCCAGCAGGAATTCACCCCTCCACTTT
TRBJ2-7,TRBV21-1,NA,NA,CASTTSGAESSYEQYF,TGTGCCAGCACTACTAGCGGGGCCGAAAGCTCCTACGAGCAGTACTTC
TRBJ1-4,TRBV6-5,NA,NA,CASSTARSNEKLFF,TGTGCCAGCAGTACCGCCCGGTCTAATGAAAAACTGTTTTTT
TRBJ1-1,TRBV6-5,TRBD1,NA,CASIRRQGVYTEAFF,TGTGCCAGCATTAGACGACAGGGTGTTTACACTGAAGCTTTCTTT